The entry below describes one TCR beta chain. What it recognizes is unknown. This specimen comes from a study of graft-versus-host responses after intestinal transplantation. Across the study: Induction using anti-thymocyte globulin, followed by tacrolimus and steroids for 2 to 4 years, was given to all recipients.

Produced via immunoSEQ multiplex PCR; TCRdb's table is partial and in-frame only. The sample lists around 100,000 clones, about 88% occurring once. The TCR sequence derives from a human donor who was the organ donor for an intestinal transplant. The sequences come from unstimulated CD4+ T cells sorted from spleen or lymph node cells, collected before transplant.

Here the CDR3 DNA reads TGTGCCAGCAGCCCTGGAAGGCATTACAATGAGCAGTTCTTC. Residues: CASSPGRHYNEQFF. The chain links TRBV5-4 to TRBJ2-1; D call uncertain. V was shortened by 4 bases and J by 4 bases, with 12 bases between the two germline ends. This CDR3 contains 14 residues. The germline CDR1 and CDR2 sequences are SGHNT and YYREEE (reference sequence).